This T cell receptor (beta chain) stems from a study of cytomegalovirus exposure and HLA in healthy donors. With respect to this clone: Its cognate antigen is unknown.

This PCR relied on a set of 60 Vbeta primers and 13 Jbeta primers. Only in-frame clones appear in the TCRdb table, and some are missing; sequencing was by immunoSEQ multiplex PCR. The data show about 150,000 clones, with around 79% seen just once and 1.3% held by the top ten. Findings and caveats of the study: Across all donors, roughly uniform sequencing depth was an assumption of the presence/absence analyses.

This TCR came from a woman aged 40 to 50 in good health and CMV-seronegative. Sequencing was performed on PBMCs.

This CDR3 reads CASSPDREETQYF. CDR3 nucleotide sequence: TGTGCCAGCAGCCCCGACAGGGAAGAGACCCAGTACTTC. This chain links TRBV6-5 with TRBJ2-5; TRBD1 matches 7 bases. The J segment lost 3 bases and the V segment lost 6 bases, leaving 4 bases of the junction unmatched. The CDR3 length is 13 residues. From germline, CDR1 is MNHEY and CDR2 SVGAGI.